This TCR beta chain came from a study of T cells expressing NK-cell markers. Following a re-call of the 5' RACE reads, TCRdb has one entry per CDR3 protein and lacks DNA. The sample totals more than 250,000 distinct CDR3 sequences. Germline values: CDR1 MNHNS, CDR2 SASEGT. The CDR3 contains 16 residues. Details on this clonotype: Antigen unknown.

Overall study results and limits: Whether expanded NKG2C+ T cell clones recognized HCMV stayed uncertain. These clonotypes, the leaders elsewhere, also led the CD3+CD56-NKG2C+ fraction in a handful of donors.

Specimen: blood T cells: a sorted CD56 or NKG2C T cell subset, CD4+ or CD8+ T cells, or bulk PBMC T cells (not recorded which). The rearrangement joins TRBV6-1 to TRBJ2-3; TCRdb reports TRBD1, a call that lacks DNA to check it against. The sequence came from a man in his late teens or twenties in good health. The CDR3 reads CASNRGGVVSKDTQYF.